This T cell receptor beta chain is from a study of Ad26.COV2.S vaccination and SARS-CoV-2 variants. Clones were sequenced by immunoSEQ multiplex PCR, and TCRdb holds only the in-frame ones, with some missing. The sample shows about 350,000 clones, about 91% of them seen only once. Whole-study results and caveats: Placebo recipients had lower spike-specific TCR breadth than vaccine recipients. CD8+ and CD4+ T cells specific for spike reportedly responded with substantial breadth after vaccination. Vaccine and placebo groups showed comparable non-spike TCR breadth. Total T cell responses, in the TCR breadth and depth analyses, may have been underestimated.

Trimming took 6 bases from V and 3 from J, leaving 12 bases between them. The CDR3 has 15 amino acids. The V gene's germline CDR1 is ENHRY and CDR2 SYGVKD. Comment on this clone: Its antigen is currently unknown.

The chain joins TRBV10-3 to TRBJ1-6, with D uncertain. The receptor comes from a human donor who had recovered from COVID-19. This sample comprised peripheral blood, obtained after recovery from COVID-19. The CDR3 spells CAIRAERIYNSPLHF. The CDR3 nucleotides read TGTGCCATCAGAGCAGAAAGGATCTATAATTCACCCCTCCACTTT.